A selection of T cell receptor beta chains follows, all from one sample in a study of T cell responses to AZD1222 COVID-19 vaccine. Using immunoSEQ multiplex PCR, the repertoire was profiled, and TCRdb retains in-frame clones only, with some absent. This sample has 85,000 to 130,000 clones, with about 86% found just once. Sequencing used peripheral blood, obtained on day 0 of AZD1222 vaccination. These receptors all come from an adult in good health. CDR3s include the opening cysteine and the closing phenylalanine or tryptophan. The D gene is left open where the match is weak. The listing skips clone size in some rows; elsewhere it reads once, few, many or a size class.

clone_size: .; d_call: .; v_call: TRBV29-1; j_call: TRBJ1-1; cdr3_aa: CSVVYPPHTENTEAFF; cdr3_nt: TGCAGCGTTGTTTATCCCCCCCATACAGAGAACACTGAAGCTTTCTTT
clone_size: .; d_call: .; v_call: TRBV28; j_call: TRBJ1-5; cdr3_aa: CASRRYGSARGNQPQHF; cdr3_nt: TGTGCCAGCAGGCGATACGGTTCTGCGCGGGGCAATCAGCCCCAGCATTTT
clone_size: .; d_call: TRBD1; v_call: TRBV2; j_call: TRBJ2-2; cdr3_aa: CASIRDRVRTGELFF; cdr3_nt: TGTGCCAGCATTAGGGACAGGGTGAGAACCGGGGAGCTGTTTTTT
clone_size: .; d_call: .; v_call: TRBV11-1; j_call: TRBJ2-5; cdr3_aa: CASSLRDQETQYF; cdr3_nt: TGTGCCAGCAGCTTGAGGGATCAAGAGACCCAGTACTTC
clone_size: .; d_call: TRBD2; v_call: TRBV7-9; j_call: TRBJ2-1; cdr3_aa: CASSLASGGYNEQFF; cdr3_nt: TGTGCCAGCAGCTTAGCGAGCGGGGGCTACAATGAGCAGTTCTTC
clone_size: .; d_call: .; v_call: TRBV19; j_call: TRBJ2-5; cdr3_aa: CASSFWEQPRETQYF; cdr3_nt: TGTGCCAGTAGTTTTTGGGAGCAGCCGAGGGAGACCCAGTACTTC
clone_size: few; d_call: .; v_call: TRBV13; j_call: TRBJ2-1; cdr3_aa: CASSPIRGYNEQFF; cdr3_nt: TGTGCCAGCAGCCCTATCAGGGGATACAATGAGCAGTTCTTC
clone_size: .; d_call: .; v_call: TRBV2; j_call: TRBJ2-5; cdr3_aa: CASSEQGVIGETQYF; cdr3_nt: TGTGCCAGCAGTGAACAGGGAGTGATTGGAGAGACCCAGTACTTC
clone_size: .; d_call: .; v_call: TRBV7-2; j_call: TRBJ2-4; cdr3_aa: CASSPGLEQANLAKNIQYF; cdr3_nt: TGTGCCAGCAGCCCCGGCTTGGAACAGGCGAACCTAGCCAAAAACATTCAGTACTTC
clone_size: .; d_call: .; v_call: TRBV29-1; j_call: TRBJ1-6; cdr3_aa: CSALQEVGSPLHF; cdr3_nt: TGCAGCGCCCTACAGGAAGTAGGATCACCCCTCCACTTT
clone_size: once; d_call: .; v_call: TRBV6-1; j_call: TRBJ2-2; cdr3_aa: CASSEAEVTGELFF; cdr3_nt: TGTGCCAGCAGTGAAGCGGAGGTAACCGGGGAGCTGTTTTTT
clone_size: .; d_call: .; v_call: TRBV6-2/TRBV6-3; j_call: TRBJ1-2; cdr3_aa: CASSGAGHYGYTF; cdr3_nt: TGTGCCAGCAGTGGCGCCGGTCACTATGGCTACACCTTC
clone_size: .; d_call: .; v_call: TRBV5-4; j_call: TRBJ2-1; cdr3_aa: CASSPGASGRGSYNEQFF; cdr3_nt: .
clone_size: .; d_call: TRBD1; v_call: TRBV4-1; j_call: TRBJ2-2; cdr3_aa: CASSQADRVNTGELFF; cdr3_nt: TGCGCCAGCAGCCAAGCGGACAGGGTCAACACCGGGGAGCTGTTTTTT
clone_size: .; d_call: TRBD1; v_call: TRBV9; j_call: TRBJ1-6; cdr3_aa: CASSGTQGAGSPLHF; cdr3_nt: TGTGCCAGCAGCGGGACACAGGGGGCTGGGTCACCCCTCCACTTT
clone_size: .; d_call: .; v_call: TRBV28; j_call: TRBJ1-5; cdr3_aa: CASSTVAGANQPQHF; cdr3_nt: TGTGCCAGCAGTACAGTAGCCGGCGCGAATCAGCCCCAGCATTTT
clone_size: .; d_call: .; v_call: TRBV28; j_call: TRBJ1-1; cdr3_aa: CASSLLGGKAFF; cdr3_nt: TGTGCCAGCAGTTTATTGGGGGGGAAAGCTTTCTTT
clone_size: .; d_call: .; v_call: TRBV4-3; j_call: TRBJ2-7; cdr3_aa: CASSLRDNPSYEQYF; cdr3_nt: TGCGCCAGCAGCCTCCGGGACAATCCTTCCTACGAGCAGTACTTC
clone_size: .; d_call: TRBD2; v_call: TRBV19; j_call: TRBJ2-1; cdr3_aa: CASSIGASGGETQFF; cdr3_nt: TGTGCCAGTAGTATAGGTGCTAGCGGGGGAGAGACCCAGTTCTTC
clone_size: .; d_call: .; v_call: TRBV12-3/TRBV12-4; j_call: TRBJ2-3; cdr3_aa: CASTLRSTDTQYF; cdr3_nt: TGTGCCAGCACCTTGAGGAGCACAGATACGCAGTATTTT
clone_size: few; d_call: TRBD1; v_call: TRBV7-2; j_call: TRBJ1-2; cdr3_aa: CASSPRQGIYGYTF; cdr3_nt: TGTGCCAGCAGCCCGCGACAGGGGATCTATGGCTACACCTTC
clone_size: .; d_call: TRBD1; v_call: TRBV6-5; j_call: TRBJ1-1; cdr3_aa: CASRPTGGPAFF; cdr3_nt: TGTGCCAGCAGACCCACAGGGGGGCCGGCTTTCTTT
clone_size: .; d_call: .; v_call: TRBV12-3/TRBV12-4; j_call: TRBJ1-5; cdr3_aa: CASSWGSNQPQHF; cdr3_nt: TGTGCCAGCAGTTGGGGGAGCAATCAGCCCCAGCATTTT
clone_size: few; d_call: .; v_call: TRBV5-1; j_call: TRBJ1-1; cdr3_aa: CASSLGGGNTEAFF; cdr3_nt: TGCGCCAGCAGCTTAGGAGGAGGGAACACTGAAGCTTTCTTT
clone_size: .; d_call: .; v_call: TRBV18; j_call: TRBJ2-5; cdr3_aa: CASSPGETQYF; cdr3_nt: TGTGCCAGCTCACCCGGAGAGACCCAGTACTTC
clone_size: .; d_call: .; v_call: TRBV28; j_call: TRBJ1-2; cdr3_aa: CASSLPGTRLKGYTF; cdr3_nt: TGTGCCAGCAGTCTACCGGGGACCCGATTAAAAGGCTACACCTTC
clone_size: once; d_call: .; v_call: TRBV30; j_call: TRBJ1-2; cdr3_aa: CASRVPYGYTF; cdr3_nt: TGTGCCTCCCGGGTGCCCTATGGCTACACCTTC
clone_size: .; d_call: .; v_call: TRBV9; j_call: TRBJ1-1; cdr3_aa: CASSPHGVGTEAFF; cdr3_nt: TGTGCCAGCAGCCCCCACGGGGTCGGCACTGAAGCTTTCTTT
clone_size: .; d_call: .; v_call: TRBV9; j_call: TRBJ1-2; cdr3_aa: CASSVVGGYGYTF; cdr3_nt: TGTGCCAGCAGCGTAGTGGGGGGATATGGCTACACCTTC
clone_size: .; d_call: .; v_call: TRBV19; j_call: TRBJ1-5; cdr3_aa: CASSSSGSGNQPQHF; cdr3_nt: TGTGCCAGTAGTTCCTCAGGGTCGGGCAATCAGCCCCAGCATTTT
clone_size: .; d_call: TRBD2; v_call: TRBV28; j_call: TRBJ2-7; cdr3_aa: CASRSGGGLVGEQYF; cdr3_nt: TGTGCCAGCAGGTCTGGCGGGGGTCTGGTGGGCGAGCAGTACTTC
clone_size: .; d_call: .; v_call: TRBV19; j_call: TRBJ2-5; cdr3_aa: CASSNQFQETQYF; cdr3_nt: TGTGCCAGTAGTAACCAGTTCCAAGAGACCCAGTACTTC
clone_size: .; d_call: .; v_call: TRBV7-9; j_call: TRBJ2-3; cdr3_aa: CASLAGFFSTDTQYF; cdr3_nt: TGTGCCAGCCTCGCGGGCTTCTTTAGCACAGATACGCAGTATTTT
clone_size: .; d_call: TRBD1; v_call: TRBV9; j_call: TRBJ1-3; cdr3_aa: CASSVSSDRVGHTIYF; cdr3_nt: TGTGCCAGCAGCGTTTCCTCGGACAGGGTAGGGCACACCATATATTTT
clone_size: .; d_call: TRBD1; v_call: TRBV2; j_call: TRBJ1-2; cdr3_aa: CASSESGQVWPNYGYTF; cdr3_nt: TGTGCCAGCAGCGAATCGGGACAGGTTTGGCCCAACTATGGCTACACCTTC
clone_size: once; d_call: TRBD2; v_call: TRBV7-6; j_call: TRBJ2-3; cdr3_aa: CASSLTSGALGTQYF; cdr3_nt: TGTGCCAGCAGCTTGACTAGCGGGGCCCTCGGCACGCAGTATTTT
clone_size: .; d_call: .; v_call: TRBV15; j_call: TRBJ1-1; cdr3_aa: CATSRPMGSYTEAFF; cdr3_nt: TGTGCCACCAGCAGACCAATGGGGTCGTACACTGAAGCTTTCTTT
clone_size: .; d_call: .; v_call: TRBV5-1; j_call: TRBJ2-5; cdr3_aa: CASSSWGAEETQYF; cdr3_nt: TGCGCCAGCAGCTCCTGGGGGGCTGAAGAGACCCAGTACTTC
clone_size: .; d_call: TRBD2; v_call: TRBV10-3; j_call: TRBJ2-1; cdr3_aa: CAISESAAGGLNEQFF; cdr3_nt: TGTGCCATCAGTGAGTCGGCGGCGGGGGGGCTCAATGAGCAGTTCTTC
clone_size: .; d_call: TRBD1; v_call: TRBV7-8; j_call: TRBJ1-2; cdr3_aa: CASSTRDRVNYGYTF; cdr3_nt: TGTGCCAGCAGCACACGGGACAGGGTAAACTATGGCTACACCTTC
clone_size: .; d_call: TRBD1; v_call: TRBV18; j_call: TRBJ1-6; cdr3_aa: CASSPGQGNFSPLHF; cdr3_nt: TGTGCCAGCTCACCCGGACAGGGCAATTTTTCACCCCTCCACTTT
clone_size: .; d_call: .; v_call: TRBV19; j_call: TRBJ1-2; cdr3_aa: CASRERNYGYTF; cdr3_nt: TGTGCCAGTAGGGAGCGAAACTATGGCTACACCTTC
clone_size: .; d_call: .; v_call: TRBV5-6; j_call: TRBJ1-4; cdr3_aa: CASSLAGSGSNEKLFF; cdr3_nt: TGTGCCAGCAGCTTGGCCGGGTCAGGGTCCAATGAAAAACTGTTTTTT
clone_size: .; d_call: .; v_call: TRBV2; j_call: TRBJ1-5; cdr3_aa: CASSPSNQPQHF; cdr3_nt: TGTGCCAGCAGTCCGAGCAATCAGCCCCAGCATTTT
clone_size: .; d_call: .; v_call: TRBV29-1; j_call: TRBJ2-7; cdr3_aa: CSVGTAYEQYF; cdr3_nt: TGCAGCGTTGGGACCGCCTACGAGCAGTACTTC
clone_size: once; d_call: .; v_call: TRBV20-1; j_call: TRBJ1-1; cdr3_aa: CSLRRNTEAFF; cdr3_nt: TGCAGCCTTAGGCGGAACACTGAAGCTTTCTTT
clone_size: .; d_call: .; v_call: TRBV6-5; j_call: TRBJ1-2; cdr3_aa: CASRVLGYGYTF; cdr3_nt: TGTGCCAGCAGGGTACTGGGCTATGGCTACACCTTC
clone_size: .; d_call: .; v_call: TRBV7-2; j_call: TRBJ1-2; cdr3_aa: CASSSALGGANYGYTF; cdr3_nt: TGTGCCAGCAGCTCCGCCCTGGGGGGGGCCAACTATGGCTACACCTTC
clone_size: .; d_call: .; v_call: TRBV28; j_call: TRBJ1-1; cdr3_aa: CASSLLGGRTEAFF; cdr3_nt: TGTGCCAGCAGTTTACTCGGGGGACGCACTGAAGCTTTCTTT
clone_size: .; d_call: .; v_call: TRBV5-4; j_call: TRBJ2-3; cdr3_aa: CASSLERAGAMDTQYF; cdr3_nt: TGTGCCAGCAGCTTGGAACGGGCGGGGGCCATGGATACGCAGTATTTT